This TCR beta chain was sequenced during a study of T cell repertoires in cytomegalovirus infection. Study background: CMV epitopes in the study were HLA-C-restricted (recently identified) and HLA-B-restricted (well studied). Indications of both CMV infection and matching HLA type were provided by public TCR beta signatures.

The CDR3 has 14 amino acids. V shed 4 bases and J shed 8 bases, with 14 bases lying between them. In germline, CDR1 is SGHVS, CDR2 FQNEAQ. Each CDR3 protein gets one entry after TCRdb re-called the reads with MiXCR. The sample lists some 500,000 distinct CDR3 sequences, 30% to 40% occurring once. Only a few counts were recorded for this clonotype. Its antigen is unknown. This specimen consisted of cultured PBMCs, obtained from culture after CMV antigen stimulation. This sequence joins TRBV7-8 and TRBJ1-4, with D unclear. The clonotype comes from a human donor in good health (CMV status not recorded). Some clones in this sample may be carry-over from other donors' samples. The CDR3 loop reads CASSSGGTIEKLFF. CDR3 DNA: TGTGCCAGCAGCTCAGGCGGTACAATAGAAAAACTGTTTTTT.